One sample yielded the 17 T cell receptor beta chains listed below, sequenced in a study of CD8 T cells in Susac syndrome. Random hexamers were used to reverse transcribe about 0.45 to 1 ug of RNA. TCRdb reprocessed the immunoSEQ multiplex PCR reads via MiXCR and lists one record per CDR3 protein. The sample consists of 140,000 to 150,000 distinct CDR3 sequences, roughly 94% of them appearing once. Sequencing was done on a sample of CD4+ T cells from PBMCs. These TCRs come from a human donor in good health.

The chain employs TRBV5-1 and TRBJ2-5; TRBD1 matches at 8 bases. Germline V gene sequence: CDR1 SGHRS, CDR2 YFSETQ. Trimming removed 3 bases from V and 5 bases from J; junction bases left unmatched: 6. CDR3 length: 14 amino acids. The CDR3 DNA reads as TGCGCCAGCAGCTCAGGGGGCGCGAGGGAGACCCAGTACTTC. Amino acid sequence: CASSSGGARETQYF.

The chain uses TRBV25-1 and TRBJ1-2, with a weak D call TRBD1 (5 bases). The CDR3 is 14 residues long. The V end lost 7 bases, the J end lost 5 bases, and 17 bases lay between the germline ends. The germline gives CDR1 MGHDK, CDR2 SYGVNS. CDR3 in amino acids: CASTGEGALYGYTF. DNA of the CDR3: TGTGCCAGCACTGGGGAAGGGGCCCTATATGGCTACACCTTC.

V and J are TRBV12-3 or TRBV12-4 and TRBJ1-5, with 9 bases fitting TRBD1. This CDR3 spans 14 amino acids. Trimming took 5 bases from V and 6 from J; bases not matched to a gene: 5. The CDR3 here is CASSPTGGSQPQHF. The CDR3 nucleotides are TGTGCCAGCAGTCCCACAGGGGGCTCTCAGCCCCAGCATTTT.

The J gene is TRBJ1-2, the V gene TRBV5-1; tentative D call: TRBD1 (6 bases). Germline-derived CDR1 and CDR2 are SGHRS and YFSETQ. Trimming shortened V by 4 bases and J by 8 bases, and 30 bases separated the two germline ends. The CDR3 has 18 amino acids. The CDR3 reads CASSHWGNMERAGDGYTF. As DNA, the CDR3 is TGCGCCAGCAGCCACTGGGGTAACATGGAGAGGGCAGGGGACGGCTACACCTTC.

The chain recombines TRBV15 with TRBJ2-7; weak D call: TRBD1 (5 bases). From germline, CDR1 is LNHNV and CDR2 YYDKDF (reference sequence). V lost 6 bases and J lost 4, with 19 bases in between. The CDR3 spans 15 residues. The CDR3 DNA is TGTGCCACCAGTAGTCCGGACCTTGGGGCTTACGAGCAGTACTTC. Protein sequence: CATSSPDLGAYEQYF. The full variable domain, completed using reference TRBV15 and TRBJ2-7, is DAMVIQNPRYQVTQFGKPVTLSCSQTLNHNVMYWYQQKSSQAPKLLFHYYDKDFNNEADTPDNFQSRRPNTSFCFLDIRSPGLGDTAMYLCATSSPDLGAYEQYFGPGTRLTVT.

The rearrangement joins TRBV6-5 to TRBJ1-1; perhaps TRBD1 as D (5 bases). Trimming removed 5 bases at V and 4 bases at J, with 11 bases between. Germline CDR1 is MNHEY and CDR2 is SVGAGI. This CDR3 comprises 13 residues. This CDR3 reads CASSADSGTEAFF. The CDR3, as DNA: TGTGCCAGCAGTGCTGACAGCGGCACTGAAGCTTTCTTT.

This chain links TRBV24-1 with TRBJ2-1, with 7 bases matching TRBD2. The germline gives CDR1 KGHDR, CDR2 SFDVKD. The CDR3 runs to 16 residues. The ends lost 4 bases at V and 1 base at J; junction bases unmatched: 6. CDR3 DNA sequence: TGTGCCACCAGTGACCAACTAGCGTCTTCCTACAATGAGCAGTTCTTC. Translated: CATSDQLASSYNEQFF.

The rearrangement joins TRBV12-3 or TRBV12-4 to TRBJ1-4; D is ambiguous. Trimming cost V 2 bases and J 6 bases, with 10 bases left between them. CDR3 length: 14 residues. In DNA, the CDR3 is TGTGCCAGCAGTTTAAGGCAGCTAGATGAAAAACTGTTTTTT. Amino acid sequence: CASSLRQLDEKLFF.

V is TRBV5-4 and J is TRBJ2-3; TRBD2 matches 7 bases. The V segment lost 4 bases and the J segment 6 bases; nucleotides outside the gene matches: 11. The CDR3 has 15 residues. The germline V gene has CDR1 SGHNT and CDR2 YYREEE (reference sequence). The CDR3 reads CASSPEGRGPDTQYF. DNA of the CDR3: TGTGCCAGCAGCCCGGAGGGGAGGGGCCCCGATACGCAGTATTTT.

The chain recombines TRBV6-6 with TRBJ2-7; no definite D call. V was trimmed by 5 bases and J by 1 base, leaving 6 bases between them. The CDR3 has 12 residues. In germline, CDR1 is MNHNY, CDR2 SVGAGI (reference sequence). CDR3 sequence: CASSRQSYEQYF. The CDR3 nucleotides are TGTGCCAGCAGTAGGCAGTCCTACGAGCAGTACTTC.

The gene calls are TRBV9 and TRBJ2-3, with 8 bases aligning to TRBD2. The germline CDR1 and CDR2 sequences are SGDLS and YYNGEE. This CDR3 region has 15 residues. Unmatched junction bases numbered 4, after V lost 0 bases and J lost 4 bases. Here the CDR3 reads CASSVAQLAADTQYF. Here the CDR3 DNA reads TGTGCCAGCAGCGTAGCTCAACTAGCGGCAGATACGCAGTATTTT.

J is TRBJ1-4 and V is TRBV3-1, with TRBD1 identical over 7 bases. The CDR3 extends over 15 amino acids. Germline V gives CDR1 LGHDT, CDR2 YNNKEL (reference sequence). V lost 1 base and J lost 8; bases outside the gene matches: 7. CDR3 nucleotide sequence: TGTGCCAGCAGCCAAGCCGACAGGGCTAGGGAAAAACTGTTTTTT. Protein: CASSQADRAREKLFF. Drawing the rest from reference TRBV3-1 and TRBJ1-4, the complete variable domain is DTAVSQTPKYLVTQMGNDKSIKCEQNLGHDTMYWYKQDSKKFLKIMFSYNNKELIINETVPNRFSPKSPDKAHLNLHINSLELGDSAVYFCASSQADRAREKLFFGSGTQLSVL.

The chain combines TRBV7-9 with TRBJ1-5; 7 bases are shared with TRBD1. This CDR3 contains 15 residues. Looked up from germline, CDR1 is SEHNR and CDR2 is FQNEAQ (reference sequence). The V segment lost 5 bases and the J segment 3 bases; nucleotides outside the gene matches: 7. CDR3: CASSPRDSPNQPQHF. CDR3 DNA: TGTGCCAGCAGCCCAAGGGACAGCCCCAATCAGCCCCAGCATTTT.

The J gene is TRBJ2-1, the V gene TRBV30; 9 nucleotides align to TRBD2. The V gene end was trimmed by 2 bases and the J gene end by 7 bases; junction bases not matched to a gene: 6. This CDR3 spans 14 amino acids. Looked up from germline, CDR1 is GTSNPN and CDR2 is SVGIG (reference sequence). CDR3 in amino acids: CAWSRGSGRNEQFF. CDR3 DNA sequence: TGTGCCTGGAGTAGGGGTAGCGGGAGAAATGAGCAGTTCTTC. The whole variable domain, filled in from reference TRBV30 and TRBJ2-1, reads SQTIHQWPATLVQPVGSPLSLECTVEGTSNPNLYWYRQAAGRGLQLLFYSVGIGQISSEVPQNLSASRPQDRQFILSSKKLLLSDSGFYLCAWSRGSGRNEQFFGPGTRLTVL.

V is TRBV25-1 and J is TRBJ2-5; possibly TRBD1 for D (8 bases). Germline lookup yields CDR1 MGHDK and CDR2 SYGVNS. V was cut by 2 bases and J by 5 bases, with 12 bases left in between. The CDR3 loop spans 14 amino acids. This CDR3 reads CASSELQGGETQYF. The CDR3 DNA sequence: TGTGCCAGCAGTGAACTACAGGGGGGGGAGACCCAGTACTTC.

The chain joins TRBV27 to TRBJ1-1; D not resolved. CDR3 length: 14 amino acids. Germline values: CDR1 MNHEY, CDR2 SMNVEV (reference sequence). With 6 bases removed from V and 4 bases from J, the gap between germline ends came to 15 bases. For the CDR3, the DNA is TGTGCCAGCAGCTCGAGGTGGTTGGGCACTGAAGCTTTCTTT. This translates into CASSSRWLGTEAFF.

The V call is TRBV5-1, the J call TRBJ2-1; 9 bases align to TRBD2. This CDR3 is built from 17 residues. Per germline, CDR1 SGHRS and CDR2 YFSETQ. The trim removed 3 bases at V and 5 bases at J, leaving 12 bases unmatched. The chain's CDR3 is CASSYRLAVMVNNEQFF. The CDR3 region has the DNA TGCGCCAGCAGCTACCGACTAGCGGTAATGGTGAACAATGAGCAGTTCTTC.